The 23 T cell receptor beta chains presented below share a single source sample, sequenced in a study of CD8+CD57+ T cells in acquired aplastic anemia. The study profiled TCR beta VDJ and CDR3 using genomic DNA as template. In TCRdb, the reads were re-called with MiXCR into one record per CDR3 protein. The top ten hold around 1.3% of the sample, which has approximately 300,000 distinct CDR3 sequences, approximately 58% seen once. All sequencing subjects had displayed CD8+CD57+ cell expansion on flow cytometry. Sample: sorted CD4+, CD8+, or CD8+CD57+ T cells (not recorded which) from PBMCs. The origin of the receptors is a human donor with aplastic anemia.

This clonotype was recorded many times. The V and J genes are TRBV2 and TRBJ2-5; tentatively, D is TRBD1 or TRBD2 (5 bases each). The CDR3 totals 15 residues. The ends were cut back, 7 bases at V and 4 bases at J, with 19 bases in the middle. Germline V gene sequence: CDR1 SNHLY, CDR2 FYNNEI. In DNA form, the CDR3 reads TGTGCCAGCACTAGCACCGGGACGCAAATAGAGACCCAGTACTTC. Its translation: CASTSTGTQIETQYF. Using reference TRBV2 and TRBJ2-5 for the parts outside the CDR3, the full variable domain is EPEVTQTPSHQVTQMGQEVILRCVPISNHLYFYWYRQILGQKVEFLVSFYNNEISEKSEIFDDQFSVERPDGSNFTLKIRSTKLEDSAMYFCASTSTGTQIETQYFGPGTRLLVL.

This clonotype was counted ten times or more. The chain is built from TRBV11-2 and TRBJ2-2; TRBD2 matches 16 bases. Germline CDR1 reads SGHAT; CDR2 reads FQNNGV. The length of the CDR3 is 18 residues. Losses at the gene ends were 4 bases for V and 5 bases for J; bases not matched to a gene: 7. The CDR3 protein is CASSSGLAGGPRTGELFF. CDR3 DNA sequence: TGTGCCAGCAGCTCGGGACTAGCGGGGGGGCCTAGGACCGGGGAGCTGTTTTTT.

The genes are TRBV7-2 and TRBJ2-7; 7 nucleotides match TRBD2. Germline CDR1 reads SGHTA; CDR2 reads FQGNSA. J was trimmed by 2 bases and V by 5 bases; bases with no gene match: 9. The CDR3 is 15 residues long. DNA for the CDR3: TGTGCCAGCAGCCCCCAGCCAGCGGGGCCCTACGAGCAGTACTTC. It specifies CASSPQPAGPYEQYF.

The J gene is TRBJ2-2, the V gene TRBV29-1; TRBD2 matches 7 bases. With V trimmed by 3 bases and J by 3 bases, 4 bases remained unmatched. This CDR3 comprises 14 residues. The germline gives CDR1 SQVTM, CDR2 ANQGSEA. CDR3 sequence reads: CSVEAGEYTGELFF. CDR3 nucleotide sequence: TGCAGCGTTGAGGCGGGGGAGTACACCGGGGAGCTGTTTTTT.

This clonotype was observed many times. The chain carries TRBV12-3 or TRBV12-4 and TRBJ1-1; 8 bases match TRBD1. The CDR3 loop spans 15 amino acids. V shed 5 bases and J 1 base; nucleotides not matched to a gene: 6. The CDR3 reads CASSRTGGGNTEAFF. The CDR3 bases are TGTGCCAGCAGTCGAACAGGGGGTGGGAACACTGAAGCTTTCTTT.

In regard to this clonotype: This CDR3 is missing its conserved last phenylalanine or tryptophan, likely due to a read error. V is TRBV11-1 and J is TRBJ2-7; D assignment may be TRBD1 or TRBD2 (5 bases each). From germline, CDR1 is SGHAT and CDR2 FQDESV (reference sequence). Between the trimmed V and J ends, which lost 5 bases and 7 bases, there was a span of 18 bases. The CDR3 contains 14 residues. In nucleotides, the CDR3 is TGTGCCAGCAGCATGAACGGGGCATACAATGAGCAGTACCTC. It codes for CASSMNGAYNEQYL.

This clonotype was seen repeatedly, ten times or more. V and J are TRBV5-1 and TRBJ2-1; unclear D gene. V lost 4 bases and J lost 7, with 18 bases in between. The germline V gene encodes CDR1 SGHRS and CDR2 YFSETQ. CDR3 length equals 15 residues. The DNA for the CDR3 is TGCGCCAGCAGCCCCCCGCGAGACTGGGGTAATGAGCAGTTCTTC. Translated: CASSPPRDWGNEQFF.

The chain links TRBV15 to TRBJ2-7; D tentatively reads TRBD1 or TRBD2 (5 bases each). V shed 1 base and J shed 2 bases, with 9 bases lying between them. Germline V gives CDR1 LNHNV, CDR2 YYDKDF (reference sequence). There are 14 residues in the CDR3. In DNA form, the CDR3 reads TGTGCCACCAGCAGAGGGCGAGGGGCCTACGAGCAGTACTTC. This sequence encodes CATSRGRGAYEQYF.

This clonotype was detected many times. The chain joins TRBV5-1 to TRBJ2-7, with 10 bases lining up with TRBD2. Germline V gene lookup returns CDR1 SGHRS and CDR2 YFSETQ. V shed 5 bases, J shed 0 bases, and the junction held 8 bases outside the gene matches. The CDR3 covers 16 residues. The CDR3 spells CASSLLAGTSSYEQYF. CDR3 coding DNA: TGCGCCAGCAGTCTACTAGCGGGGACGAGCTCCTACGAGCAGTACTTC.

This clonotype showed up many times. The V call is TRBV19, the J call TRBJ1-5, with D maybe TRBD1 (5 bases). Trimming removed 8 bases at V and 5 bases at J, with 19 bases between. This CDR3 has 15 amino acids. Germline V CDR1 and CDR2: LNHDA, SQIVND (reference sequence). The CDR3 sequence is CASSHGGWADQPQHF. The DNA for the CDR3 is TGTGCCAGTTCGCACGGGGGATGGGCTGATCAGCCCCAGCATTTT.

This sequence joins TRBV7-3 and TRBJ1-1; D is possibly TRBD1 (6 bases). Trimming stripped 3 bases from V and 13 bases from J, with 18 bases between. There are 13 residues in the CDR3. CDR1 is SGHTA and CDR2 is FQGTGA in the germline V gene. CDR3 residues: CASSFSRGADVFF. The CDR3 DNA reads TGTGCCAGCAGCTTTTCACGGGGGGCGGATGTTTTCTTT.

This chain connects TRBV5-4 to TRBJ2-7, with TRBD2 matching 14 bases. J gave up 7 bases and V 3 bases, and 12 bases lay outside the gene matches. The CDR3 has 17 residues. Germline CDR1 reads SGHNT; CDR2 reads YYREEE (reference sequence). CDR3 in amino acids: CASSSGTSGSPIGEQYF. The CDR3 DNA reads TGTGCCAGCAGCTCCGGGACTAGCGGGAGCCCCATCGGGGAGCAGTACTTC.

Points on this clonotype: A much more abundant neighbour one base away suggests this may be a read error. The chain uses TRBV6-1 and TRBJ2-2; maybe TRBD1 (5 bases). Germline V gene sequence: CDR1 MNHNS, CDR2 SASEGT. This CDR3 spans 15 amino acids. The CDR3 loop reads CASGETRVLTGELFF. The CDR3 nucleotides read TGTGCCAGCGGTGAGACCAGGGTTCTCACCGGGGAGCTGTTTTTT.

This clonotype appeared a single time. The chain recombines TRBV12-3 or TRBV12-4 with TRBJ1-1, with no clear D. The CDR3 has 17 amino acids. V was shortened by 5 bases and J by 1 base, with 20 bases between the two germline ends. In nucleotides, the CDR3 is TGTGCCAGCAGTCCGAGTTTGGGGTACGGAAAGAACACTGAAGCTTTCTTT. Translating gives CASSPSLGYGKNTEAFF.

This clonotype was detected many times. DNA of the CDR3: TGTGCCAGCACCAGGACTAGCGGGGGATCCTACGAGCAGTACTTC. Amino acid sequence: CASTRTSGGSYEQYF. This rearrangement joins TRBV2 to TRBJ2-7; 13 bases are shared with TRBD2. The CDR3 runs to 15 residues. The ends lost 7 bases at V and 1 base at J; junction bases unmatched: 4. The germline V gene has CDR1 SNHLY and CDR2 FYNNEI.

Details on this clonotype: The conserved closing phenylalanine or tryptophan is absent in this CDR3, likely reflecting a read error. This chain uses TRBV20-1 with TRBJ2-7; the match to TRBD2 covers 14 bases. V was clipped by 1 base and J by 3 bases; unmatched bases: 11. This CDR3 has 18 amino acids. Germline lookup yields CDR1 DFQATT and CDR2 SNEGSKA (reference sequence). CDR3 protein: CSARATGLAGGVGYEQYS. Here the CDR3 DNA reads TGCAGTGCTAGAGCCACTGGACTAGCGGGGGGTGTTGGCTACGAGCAGTACTCC.

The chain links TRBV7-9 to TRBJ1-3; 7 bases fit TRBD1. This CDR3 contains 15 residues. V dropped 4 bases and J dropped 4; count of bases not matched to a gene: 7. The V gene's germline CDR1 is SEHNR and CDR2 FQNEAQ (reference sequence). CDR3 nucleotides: TGTGCCAGCAGCTCCGGTTGGGACAGAGGAAACACCATATATTTT. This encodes CASSSGWDRGNTIYF. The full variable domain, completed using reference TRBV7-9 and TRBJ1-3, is DTGVSQNPRHKITKRGQNVTFRCDPISEHNRLYWYRQTLGQGPEFLTYFQNEAQLEKSRLLSDRFSAERPKGSFSTLEIQRTEQGDSAMYLCASSSGWDRGNTIYFGEGSWLTVV.

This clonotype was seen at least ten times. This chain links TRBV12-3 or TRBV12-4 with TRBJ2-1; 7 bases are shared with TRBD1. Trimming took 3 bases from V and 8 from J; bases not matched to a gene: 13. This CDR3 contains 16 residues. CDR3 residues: CASSFLVGQGVDEQFF. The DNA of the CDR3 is TGTGCCAGCAGTTTTTTGGTTGGGCAGGGGGTGGATGAGCAGTTCTTC.

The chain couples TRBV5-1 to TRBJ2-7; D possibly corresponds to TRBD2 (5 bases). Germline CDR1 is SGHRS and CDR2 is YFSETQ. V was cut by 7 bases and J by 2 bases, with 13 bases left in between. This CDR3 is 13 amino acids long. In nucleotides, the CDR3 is TGCGCCAGCCGGCCCTTGGAGGCCTACGAGCAGTACTTC. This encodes CASRPLEAYEQYF.

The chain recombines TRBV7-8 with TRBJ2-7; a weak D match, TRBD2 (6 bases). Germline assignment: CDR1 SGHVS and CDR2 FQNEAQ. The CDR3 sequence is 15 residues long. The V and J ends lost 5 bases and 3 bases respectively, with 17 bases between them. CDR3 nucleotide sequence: TGTGCCAGCAGCCCGGGGACTTCTGCCTACTACGAGCAGTACTTC. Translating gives CASSPGTSAYYEQYF.

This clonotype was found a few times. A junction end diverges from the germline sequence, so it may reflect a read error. The CDR3 spells CAISESTAALAF. The CDR3 region has the DNA TGTGCCATCAGTGAGTCGACTGCGGCGTTGGCCTTC. The chain uses TRBV10-3 and TRBJ1-2; D remains unclear. The CDR3 length is 12 residues. Germline V CDR1 and CDR2: ENHRY, SYGVKD.

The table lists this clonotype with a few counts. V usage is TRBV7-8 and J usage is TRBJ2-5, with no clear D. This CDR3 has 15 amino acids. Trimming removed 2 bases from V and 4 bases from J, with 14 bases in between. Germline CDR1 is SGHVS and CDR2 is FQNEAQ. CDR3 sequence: CASSLNIRLGETQYF. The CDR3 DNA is TGTGCCAGCAGCTTAAACATAAGGCTGGGAGAGACCCAGTACTTC.

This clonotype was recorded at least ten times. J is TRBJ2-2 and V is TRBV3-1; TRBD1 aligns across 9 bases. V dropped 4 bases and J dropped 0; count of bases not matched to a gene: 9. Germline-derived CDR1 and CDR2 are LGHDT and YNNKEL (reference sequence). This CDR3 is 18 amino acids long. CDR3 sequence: CASSPYRGQRTNTGELFF. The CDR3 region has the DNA TGTGCCAGCAGCCCATACAGGGGGCAAAGGACGAACACCGGGGAGCTGTTTTTT.